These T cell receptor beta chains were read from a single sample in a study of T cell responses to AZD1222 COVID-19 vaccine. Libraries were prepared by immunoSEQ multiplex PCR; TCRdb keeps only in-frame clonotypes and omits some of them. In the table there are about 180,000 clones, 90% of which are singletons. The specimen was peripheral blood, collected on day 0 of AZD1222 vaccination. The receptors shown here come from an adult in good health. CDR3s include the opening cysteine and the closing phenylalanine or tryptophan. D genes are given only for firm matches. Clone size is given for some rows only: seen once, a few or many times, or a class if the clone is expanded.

CDR3 DNA: TGTGCCAGCAGCCAAGATTCAGGGGGGACTGGCTATGGCTACACCTTC
CDR3 protein: CASSQDSGGTGYGYTF
clone size: NA
V gene: TRBV4-2
D gene: TRBD1
J gene: TRBJ1-2

CDR3 DNA: TGTGCCAGCAGATCTCGCCTTCAAGCTAACTATGGCTACACCTTC
CDR3 protein: CASRSRLQANYGYTF
clone size: NA
V gene: TRBV2
D gene: NA
J gene: TRBJ1-2

CDR3 DNA: TGTGCCAGCAGCCCAGGGACAAAGAATGAGCAGTTCTTC
CDR3 protein: CASSPGTKNEQFF
clone size: NA
V gene: TRBV14
D gene: NA
J gene: TRBJ2-1

CDR3 DNA: TGTGCCAGCAGCTTAGCGCAGGCAGGGGGCTACGAGCAGTACTTC
CDR3 protein: CASSLAQAGGYEQYF
clone size: NA
V gene: TRBV7-9
D gene: TRBD1
J gene: TRBJ2-7

CDR3 DNA: TGTGCCAGCAGCTCAGAGACAGAAGCGAGGGACACTGAAGCTTTCTTT
CDR3 protein: CASSSETEARDTEAFF
clone size: NA
V gene: TRBV5-4
D gene: NA
J gene: TRBJ1-1

CDR3 DNA: TGTGCCAGCAGCCAGGGAGGGGGCGAGTACTTC
CDR3 protein: CASSQGGGEYF
clone size: NA
V gene: TRBV3-1/TRBV3-2
D gene: NA
J gene: TRBJ2-7

CDR3 DNA: TGTGCCAGCCGCCTCGGGACAGCTAGCAATCAGCCCCAGCATTTT
CDR3 protein: CASRLGTASNQPQHF
clone size: NA
V gene: TRBV7-6
D gene: TRBD1
J gene: TRBJ1-5

CDR3 DNA: TGTGCCAGCAGGACAGGGTTGGACACCATATATTTT
CDR3 protein: CASRTGLDTIYF
clone size: NA
V gene: TRBV6-5
D gene: TRBD1
J gene: TRBJ1-3

CDR3 DNA: TGTGCCAGCAGCCTCGGGAGAAACACCGGGGAGCTGTTTTTT
CDR3 protein: CASSLGRNTGELFF
clone size: NA
V gene: TRBV7-9
D gene: NA
J gene: TRBJ2-2

CDR3 DNA: TGTGCCAGCAGTGGCCAGGACGGGCTCTATGGCTACACCTTC
CDR3 protein: CASSGQDGLYGYTF
clone size: NA
V gene: TRBV6-2/TRBV6-3
D gene: NA
J gene: TRBJ1-2

CDR3 DNA: TGCGCCAGCAGCCGAGACAGGGTAGGTGAAGCTTTCTTT
CDR3 protein: CASSRDRVGEAFF
clone size: once
V gene: TRBV4-3
D gene: TRBD1
J gene: TRBJ1-1

CDR3 DNA: TGTGCCAGCTCCGGACAATTTAACTATGGCTACACCTTC
CDR3 protein: CASSGQFNYGYTF
clone size: NA
V gene: TRBV18
D gene: NA
J gene: TRBJ1-2

CDR3 DNA: TGTGCCAGCAGCGTAAGCGACAGGGTGGGCTATGGCTACACCTTC
CDR3 protein: CASSVSDRVGYGYTF
clone size: NA
V gene: TRBV9
D gene: TRBD1
J gene: TRBJ1-2

CDR3 DNA: TGTGCCAGCAGCTTAAGGGGGAACAGGGGCACAGATACGCAGTATTTT
CDR3 protein: CASSLRGNRGTDTQYF
clone size: NA
V gene: TRBV7-3
D gene: NA
J gene: TRBJ2-3

CDR3 DNA: TGTGCCAGCAGCTTTGGATCTAGGGGCTATGAGCAGTTCTTC
CDR3 protein: CASSFGSRGYEQFF
clone size: NA
V gene: TRBV7-7
D gene: NA
J gene: TRBJ2-1

CDR3 DNA: TGTGCCCTGACGCTAGCGGGGGGGCCTAGAAATGAGCAGTTCTTC
CDR3 protein: CALTLAGGPRNEQFF
clone size: NA
V gene: TRBV5-4
D gene: TRBD2
J gene: TRBJ2-1

CDR3 DNA: TGTGCCAGCAGCCCGACAGTCATGAACACTGAAGCTTTCTTT
CDR3 protein: CASSPTVMNTEAFF
clone size: NA
V gene: TRBV6-2/TRBV6-3
D gene: NA
J gene: TRBJ1-1

CDR3 DNA: TGTGCCAGCAGCCAGCCGGAGCTGGGGACTGAAGCTTTCTTT
CDR3 protein: CASSQPELGTEAFF
clone size: NA
V gene: TRBV14
D gene: NA
J gene: TRBJ1-1

CDR3 DNA: TGTGCCAGCAGCTTGGCAGGGGGCGCCGATACGCAGTATTTT
CDR3 protein: CASSLAGGADTQYF
clone size: once
V gene: TRBV5-4
D gene: TRBD1
J gene: TRBJ2-3

CDR3 DNA: TGTGCCAGCTCACCAGCGGGACAGGGGTACAATGAGCAGTTCTTC
CDR3 protein: CASSPAGQGYNEQFF
clone size: NA
V gene: TRBV18
D gene: TRBD1
J gene: TRBJ2-1

CDR3 DNA: TGTGCCAGCAGTTGGGACAGTTACCAAGAGACCCAGTACTTC
CDR3 protein: CASSWDSYQETQYF
clone size: NA
V gene: TRBV6-6
D gene: TRBD1
J gene: TRBJ2-5

CDR3 DNA: TGTGCCAGCAGTCGCGGACAGGGCTGGGATCAGCCCCAGCATTTT
CDR3 protein: CASSRGQGWDQPQHF
clone size: NA
V gene: TRBV2
D gene: TRBD1
J gene: TRBJ1-5

CDR3 DNA: TGTGCCAGCAGTCCTACAGGGGTCTATGGCTACACCTTC
CDR3 protein: CASSPTGVYGYTF
clone size: NA
V gene: TRBV27
D gene: TRBD1
J gene: TRBJ1-2

CDR3 DNA: TGTGCCAGCAGTGCCCCCGGGACAGGGGAAGGATACGAGCAGTACTTC
CDR3 protein: CASSAPGTGEGYEQYF
clone size: NA
V gene: TRBV2
D gene: TRBD1
J gene: TRBJ2-7

CDR3 DNA: TGTGCCAGCAGCTTAACTACGGGGCACACCGGGGAGCTGTTTTTT
CDR3 protein: CASSLTTGHTGELFF
clone size: NA
V gene: TRBV7-3
D gene: NA
J gene: TRBJ2-2

CDR3 DNA: TGTGCCAGTAGTATAGGGACAGGATATCAGCCCCAGCATTTT
CDR3 protein: CASSIGTGYQPQHF
clone size: NA
V gene: TRBV19
D gene: TRBD1
J gene: TRBJ1-5

CDR3 DNA: TGTGCCACCCTAGGACAGGGCCGAACCGGGGAGCTGTTTTTT
CDR3 protein: CATLGQGRTGELFF
clone size: NA
V gene: TRBV10-3
D gene: TRBD1
J gene: TRBJ2-2

CDR3 DNA: TGTGCCAGCAGGACCACCTCGGGACCAGGGAATGAGCAGTTCTTC
CDR3 protein: CASRTTSGPGNEQFF
clone size: NA
V gene: TRBV27
D gene: NA
J gene: TRBJ2-1

CDR3 DNA: TGTGCCAGCAGCTTAGATCTCGCCGTACCTTGGGGCGAGCAGTACTTC
CDR3 protein: CASSLDLAVPWGEQYF
clone size: NA
V gene: TRBV11-2
D gene: NA
J gene: TRBJ2-7

CDR3 DNA: TGTGCCAGCAGCGTAGAGCGGGGGGGATGGAATACGCAGTATTTT
CDR3 protein: CASSVERGGWNTQYF
clone size: NA
V gene: TRBV9
D gene: TRBD2
J gene: TRBJ2-3

CDR3 DNA: TGTGCCAGCAGCCAAAAGCGGGGGGCCTCCTACGAGCAGTACTTC
CDR3 protein: CASSQKRGASYEQYF
clone size: NA
V gene: TRBV14
D gene: TRBD2
J gene: TRBJ2-7

CDR3 DNA: TGTGCCAGCAGCCAAGAGACGGGACAGAACACCGGGGAGCTGTTTTTT
CDR3 protein: CASSQETGQNTGELFF
clone size: NA
V gene: TRBV3-1/TRBV3-2
D gene: NA
J gene: TRBJ2-2

CDR3 DNA: TGTGCCAGCAGCAGAGGGGGATCTGGAAACACCATATATTTT
CDR3 protein: CASSRGGSGNTIYF
clone size: NA
V gene: TRBV7-3
D gene: NA
J gene: TRBJ1-3

CDR3 DNA: TGTGCCTGGAGGGGGGACAGCCACGGTACGCAGTATTTT
CDR3 protein: CAWRGDSHGTQYF
clone size: NA
V gene: TRBV30
D gene: TRBD1
J gene: TRBJ2-3

CDR3 DNA: TGTGCCAGCAGCTCCCGAGGGCCCTCTTCTTTCGCGAACACCGGGGAGCTGTTTTTT
CDR3 protein: CASSSRGPSSFANTGELFF
clone size: NA
V gene: TRBV5-5
D gene: NA
J gene: TRBJ2-2

CDR3 DNA: TGTGCCAGCAGACTTGACAGGGACACTGAAGCTTTCTTT
CDR3 protein: CASRLDRDTEAFF
clone size: few
V gene: TRBV6-6
D gene: TRBD1
J gene: TRBJ1-1

CDR3 DNA: TGTGCCAGCAGTACCCCCTGGGGGCGGGGGTTCAGAGAGGGGGGCACAGATACGCAGTATTTT
CDR3 protein: CASSTPWGRGFREGGTDTQYF
clone size: NA
V gene: TRBV6-2/TRBV6-3
D gene: NA
J gene: TRBJ2-3

CDR3 DNA: TGCAGCGTCGGGACAGGGGAAACCGGGGAGCTGTTTTTT
CDR3 protein: CSVGTGETGELFF
clone size: NA
V gene: TRBV29-1
D gene: TRBD1
J gene: TRBJ2-2

CDR3 DNA: TGTGCCAGCAGCGTAGCCGGGGGGAGCATTCAGTACTTC
CDR3 protein: CASSVAGGSIQYF
clone size: NA
V gene: TRBV9
D gene: TRBD2
J gene: TRBJ2-4

CDR3 DNA: TGTGCCAGCAGTGACCCCCTAGTCTCAGATACGCAGTATTTT
CDR3 protein: CASSDPLVSDTQYF
clone size: NA
V gene: TRBV6-4
D gene: NA
J gene: TRBJ2-3

CDR3 DNA: TGTGCCGTAAAGGGGGCCGCTAACTATGGCTACACCTTC
CDR3 protein: CAVKGAANYGYTF
clone size: NA
V gene: TRBV6-5
D gene: TRBD1
J gene: TRBJ1-2

CDR3 DNA: TGTGCCAGCGCGGGCCAGGGGGGGTCACCCCTCCACTTT
CDR3 protein: CASAGQGGSPLHF
clone size: NA
V gene: TRBV6-4
D gene: TRBD1
J gene: TRBJ1-6

CDR3 DNA: TGTGCCAGCAGTTCCAACTCCGGGACAGGGGCCTCCCAGCCCCAGCATTTT
CDR3 protein: CASSSNSGTGASQPQHF
clone size: NA
V gene: TRBV6-2/TRBV6-3
D gene: TRBD1
J gene: TRBJ1-5

CDR3 DNA: TGTGCCATCAGTGATCCGCAGGGGAATGAGCAGTTCTTC
CDR3 protein: CAISDPQGNEQFF
clone size: NA
V gene: TRBV10-3
D gene: NA
J gene: TRBJ2-1

CDR3 DNA: TGCAGTGCCCAGACACCCGGTGAAGCTTTCTTT
CDR3 protein: CSAQTPGEAFF
clone size: NA
V gene: TRBV20-1
D gene: NA
J gene: TRBJ1-1

CDR3 DNA: TGTGCCAGCAGCTTAGGGGACTCCGGGGCCATATATTTT
CDR3 protein: CASSLGDSGAIYF
clone size: once
V gene: TRBV7-9
D gene: NA
J gene: TRBJ1-3

CDR3 DNA: TGCGCCAGCAGTCCCTCGGACAGGGGGCAATACACCGGGGAGCTGTTTTTT
CDR3 protein: CASSPSDRGQYTGELFF
clone size: NA
V gene: TRBV23-1
D gene: TRBD1
J gene: TRBJ2-2

CDR3 DNA: TGTGCCAGCAGTTCCAACAGGGTTATTTGGTACTTC
CDR3 protein: CASSSNRVIWYF
clone size: NA
V gene: TRBV27
D gene: NA
J gene: TRBJ2-7

CDR3 DNA: TGTGCCAGCAGCTTTCCCTCCGGGACAAGGGAGGCTTTCTTT
CDR3 protein: CASSFPSGTREAFF
clone size: once
V gene: TRBV11-2
D gene: NA
J gene: TRBJ1-1